The TCR beta chain under discussion was sequenced for a study of T cell responses to AZD1222 COVID-19 vaccine. Germline V lookup: CDR1 SNHLY, CDR2 FYNNEI. The CDR3 runs to 14 residues. V dropped 7 bases and J dropped 0 bases, with 12 bases sitting between them. Repertoires were generated with immunoSEQ multiplex PCR, while TCRdb's copy carries only in-frame clones and drops some. The repertoire holds about 56,000 clones, with nearly 80% as singletons. Comment on this clone: Its antigen remains unidentified.

Findings of the study overall: White British ancestry dominated among donors, who included more females, and clonal diversity was possibly underestimated. Per reports, nearly half of all spike-specific TCRs target regions that are unmutated in variants. Just a handful of AZD1222 recipients tested seropositive at baseline.

Sequences were derived from peripheral blood, sampled 28 days after the second AZD1222 dose. The chain uses TRBV2 and TRBJ1-1, with D hard to call. This sequence originates from an adult who received the AZD1222 COVID-19 vaccine. The CDR3 sequence is CASTYGRMNTEAFF. CDR3 in DNA: TGTGCCAGCACCTATGGTAGGATGAACACTGAAGCTTTCTTT.